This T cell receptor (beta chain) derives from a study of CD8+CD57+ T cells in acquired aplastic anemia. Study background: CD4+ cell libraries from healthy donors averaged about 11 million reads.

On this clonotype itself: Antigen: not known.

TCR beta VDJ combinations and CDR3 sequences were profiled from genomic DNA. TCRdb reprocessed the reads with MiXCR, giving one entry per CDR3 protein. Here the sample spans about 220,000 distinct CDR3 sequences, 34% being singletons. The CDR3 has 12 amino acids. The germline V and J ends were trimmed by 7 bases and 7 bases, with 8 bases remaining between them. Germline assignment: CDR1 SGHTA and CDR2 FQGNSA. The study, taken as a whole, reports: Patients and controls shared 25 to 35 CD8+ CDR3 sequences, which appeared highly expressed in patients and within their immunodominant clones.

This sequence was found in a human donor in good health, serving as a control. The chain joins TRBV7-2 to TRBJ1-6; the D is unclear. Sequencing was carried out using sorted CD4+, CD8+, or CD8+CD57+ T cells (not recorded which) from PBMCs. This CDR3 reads CASNYINSPLHF. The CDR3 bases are TGTGCCAGCAACTATATCAATTCACCCCTCCACTTT.